This T cell receptor (beta chain) was sequenced during a study of shared clonotypes between healthy human individuals. Study-wide results and limits: Naive CD4 clonotype sharing across a handful of donors was about 5%.

Deep-level settings were used for running the assay. Study processing details: From ImmunoSEQ came sequences covering only the junction and carrying no quality scores, so filtering differed. The data were produced by immunoSEQ multiplex PCR, yet TCRdb's version contains in-frame clones alone and is incomplete. V and J calls and clone size are those listed in that table; D and trimming were worked out from the DNA. The table has approximately 2.4 million clones, approximately 94% seen once; the top ten hold 0.1% to 0.15%. Worth noting for this clone: Its specificity is unknown.

Unmatched junction bases numbered 7, after V lost 5 bases and J lost 3 bases. Per the germline V gene, CDR1 is MNHNS and CDR2 is SASEGT. The CDR3 is made up of 14 amino acids. The J gene is TRBJ2-7, the V gene TRBV6-1; 7 positions agree with TRBD1. The receptor was derived from a man between 18 and 35 years old in good health. The specimen sequenced was naive CD4+ T cells sorted from blood. Subset of the sample: CD45RA+ positively selected. For the CDR3, the DNA is TGTGCCAGCAGTCAACCGGGACAGAACTACGAGCAGTACTTC. Translation: CASSQPGQNYEQYF.